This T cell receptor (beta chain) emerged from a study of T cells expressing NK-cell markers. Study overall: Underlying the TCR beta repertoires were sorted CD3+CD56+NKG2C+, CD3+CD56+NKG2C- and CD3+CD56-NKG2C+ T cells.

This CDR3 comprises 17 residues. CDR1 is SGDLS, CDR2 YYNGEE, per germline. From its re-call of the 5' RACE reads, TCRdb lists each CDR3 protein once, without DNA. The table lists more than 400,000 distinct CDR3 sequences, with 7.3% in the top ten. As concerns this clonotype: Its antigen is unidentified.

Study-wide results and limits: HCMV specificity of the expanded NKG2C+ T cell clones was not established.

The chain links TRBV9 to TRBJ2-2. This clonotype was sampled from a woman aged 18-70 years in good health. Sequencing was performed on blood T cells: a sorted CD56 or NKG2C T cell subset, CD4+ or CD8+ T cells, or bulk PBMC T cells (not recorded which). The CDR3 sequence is CASSVGPHAANTGELFF.